This TCR beta chain is from a study of blood T cell repertoires in COVID-19. Study summary: Samples representing acute and convalescent COVID-19 were sourced from the United States, Italy and Spain. The analysed material was cDNA or gDNA that came from T cells, B-cell-depleted T cells, or PBMCs.

How the authors handled the data: Reference gene primer amplification in the assay estimated nucleated cell counts. Assay used: immunoSEQ multiplex PCR; TCRdb lists only in-frame clones, some missing. D and trimming come from the DNA, and the V and J calls and clone size come from that table. The table has 95,000 to 120,000 clones, 70% to 90% seen once. The CDR3 extends over 17 amino acids. Trimming cost V 4 bases and J 2 bases; bases outside gene matches: 13. CDR1 and CDR2 from the germline V gene are LNHDA and SQIVND (reference sequence). The genes are TRBV19 and TRBJ1-2, with 7 bases matching TRBD1. The sequence came from a woman between 45 and 65 years old with acute or convalescent COVID-19. Sequenced sample: peripheral blood. CDR3 loop: CASSSPGQRQGNYGYTF. For the CDR3, the DNA is TGTGCCAGTAGTAGCCCGGGACAGAGGCAAGGAAACTATGGCTACACCTTC.